These 9 T cell receptor beta chains share one sample of origin, sequenced in a study of cytomegalovirus exposure and HLA in healthy donors. Researchers ran the PCR with 60 Vbeta and 13 Jbeta primers. The repertoire was sequenced with immunoSEQ multiplex PCR; TCRdb's copy has only in-frame clones and lacks some. The sample holds 100,000 to 150,000 clones, about three quarters seen once. Sequencing input: PBMCs. These receptors came from a female donor in good health and CMV-seronegative.

The rearrangement joins TRBV27 to TRBJ2-1; TRBD2 matches at 9 bases. The CDR3 has 16 residues. V dropped 4 bases and J dropped 1; count of bases not matched to a gene: 5. Per germline, CDR1 MNHEY and CDR2 SMNVEV (reference sequence). CDR3 protein: CASSSIAGDSYNEQFF. The CDR3 nucleotides are TGTGCCAGCAGTTCGATAGCGGGAGATTCCTACAATGAGCAGTTCTTC.

This clone has just one count. The chain has TRBV28 and TRBJ2-3, with 11 bases aligning to TRBD1. Germline CDR1 and CDR2: MDHEN and SYDVKM. Losses at the gene ends were 6 bases for V and 4 bases for J; bases not matched to a gene: 9. CDR3 length equals 16 residues. The CDR3 loop is CASRPPGQGVSDTQYF. In nucleotides, the CDR3 is TGTGCCAGCAGACCCCCGGGACAGGGGGTCTCAGATACGCAGTATTTT.

This clone was observed a handful of times. V gene TRBV7-9 combines with J gene TRBJ1-4; D remains unclear. The CDR3 spans 12 residues. V shed 1 base and J shed 6 bases, with 3 bases lying between them. Germline V gives CDR1 SEHNR, CDR2 FQNEAQ (reference sequence). The CDR3 region has the DNA TGTGCCAGCAGCTTAGTCGATGAAAAACTGTTTTTT. This encodes CASSLVDEKLFF.

The rearrangement links TRBV5-4 to TRBJ2-5; D is perhaps TRBD2 (6 bases). Trimming removed 6 bases at V and 5 bases at J, with 23 bases between. The CDR3 spans 16 residues. Germline V gene lookup returns CDR1 SGHNT and CDR2 YYREEE (reference sequence). The CDR3 DNA sequence: TGTGCCAGCAACTCCGCCCTGGGCGGGGCCAGGGAGACCCAGTACTTC. Translation: CASNSALGGARETQYF.

This clone came up a few times. This rearrangement joins TRBV19 to TRBJ1-5, with D perhaps matching TRBD1 (6 bases). The germline V gene encodes CDR1 LNHDA and CDR2 SQIVND (reference sequence). V lost 10 bases and J lost 6, with 13 bases in between. This CDR3 has 12 residues. This CDR3 is CATRQGGQPQHF. CDR3 nucleotides: TGTGCCACTCGACAAGGGGGTCAGCCCCAGCATTTT.

The genes are TRBV19 and TRBJ1-2; D is unresolved. CDR1 and CDR2 (germline): LNHDA, SQIVND (reference sequence). V gave up 5 bases and J gave up 4 bases, with 11 bases separating them. The CDR3 is made up of 13 amino acids. The CDR3 nucleotides read TGTGCCAGTAGTGCAACAGTCTCCTATGGCTACACCTTC. Protein product: CASSATVSYGYTF.

The CDR3 sequence: CASKAGGPVTDTQYF. In DNA form, the CDR3 reads TGTGCCAGCAAAGCGGGGGGGCCTGTTACAGATACGCAGTATTTT. The rearrangement joins TRBV6-5 to TRBJ2-3, with 10 nucleotides matching TRBD2. V was pared by 7 bases and J by 3 bases, with 7 bases of the junction left unmatched. The germline CDR1 and CDR2 sequences are MNHEY and SVGAGI. The CDR3 loop spans 15 amino acids.

The V call is TRBV5-4, the J call TRBJ1-4; TRBD1 agrees at 8 bases. The CDR3 has 14 amino acids. Germline CDR1 reads SGHNT; CDR2 reads YYREEE (reference sequence). The V segment lost 4 bases and the J segment 8 bases; nucleotides outside the gene matches: 7. Here the CDR3 reads CASSADRGGEKLFF. Written as DNA, the CDR3 is TGTGCCAGCAGCGCCGACAGGGGTGGAGAAAAACTGTTTTTT.

The chain recombines TRBV4-1 with TRBJ1-2; D unresolved. The germline CDR1 and CDR2 sequences are MGHRA and YSYEKL. This CDR3 spans 16 amino acids. V lost 4 bases, J lost 4 bases, and 19 bases lay in between. CDR3 in DNA: TGCGCCAGCAGCCCCTACTCAGTGGAGGGCAGCTATGGCTACACCTTC. Translation gives CASSPYSVEGSYGYTF.